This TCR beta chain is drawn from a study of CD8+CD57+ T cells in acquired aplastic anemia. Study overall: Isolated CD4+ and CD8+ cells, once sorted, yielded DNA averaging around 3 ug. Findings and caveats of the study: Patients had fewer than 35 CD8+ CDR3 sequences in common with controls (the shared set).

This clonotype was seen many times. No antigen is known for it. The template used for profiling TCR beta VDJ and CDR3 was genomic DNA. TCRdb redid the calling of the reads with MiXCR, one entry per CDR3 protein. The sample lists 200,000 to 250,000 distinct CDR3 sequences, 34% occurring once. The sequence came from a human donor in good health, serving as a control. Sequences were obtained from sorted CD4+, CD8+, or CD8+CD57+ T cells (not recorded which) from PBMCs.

The CDR3 reads CASRLERGLGGETQYF. The CDR3 DNA sequence: TGTGCCAGCAGGTTAGAACGGGGACTAGGGGGGGAGACCCAGTACTTC. The rearrangement links TRBV7-3 to TRBJ2-5; 8 bases align to TRBD2. V was pared by 6 bases and J by 5 bases, with 14 bases of the junction left unmatched. CDR3 size: 16 residues. CDR1 is SGHTA and CDR2 is FQGTGA in the germline V gene.